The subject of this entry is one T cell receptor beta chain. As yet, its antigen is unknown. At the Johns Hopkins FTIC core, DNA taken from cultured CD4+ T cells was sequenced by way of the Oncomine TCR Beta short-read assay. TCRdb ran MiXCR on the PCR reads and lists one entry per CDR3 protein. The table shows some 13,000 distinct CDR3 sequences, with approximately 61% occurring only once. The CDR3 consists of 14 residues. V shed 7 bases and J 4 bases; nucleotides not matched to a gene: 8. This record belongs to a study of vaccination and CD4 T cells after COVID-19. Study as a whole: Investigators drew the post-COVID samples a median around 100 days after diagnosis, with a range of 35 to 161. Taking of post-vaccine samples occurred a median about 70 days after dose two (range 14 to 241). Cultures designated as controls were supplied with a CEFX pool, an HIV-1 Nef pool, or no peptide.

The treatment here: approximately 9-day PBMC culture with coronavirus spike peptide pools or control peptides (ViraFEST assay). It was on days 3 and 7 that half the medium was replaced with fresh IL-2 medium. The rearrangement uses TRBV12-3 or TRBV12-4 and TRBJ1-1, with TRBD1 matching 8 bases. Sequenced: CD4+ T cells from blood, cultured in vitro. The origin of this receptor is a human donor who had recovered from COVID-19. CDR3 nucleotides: TGTGCCAGCACCCGGACAGGGTTTGGCACTGAAGCTTTCTTT. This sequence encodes CASTRTGFGTEAFF.